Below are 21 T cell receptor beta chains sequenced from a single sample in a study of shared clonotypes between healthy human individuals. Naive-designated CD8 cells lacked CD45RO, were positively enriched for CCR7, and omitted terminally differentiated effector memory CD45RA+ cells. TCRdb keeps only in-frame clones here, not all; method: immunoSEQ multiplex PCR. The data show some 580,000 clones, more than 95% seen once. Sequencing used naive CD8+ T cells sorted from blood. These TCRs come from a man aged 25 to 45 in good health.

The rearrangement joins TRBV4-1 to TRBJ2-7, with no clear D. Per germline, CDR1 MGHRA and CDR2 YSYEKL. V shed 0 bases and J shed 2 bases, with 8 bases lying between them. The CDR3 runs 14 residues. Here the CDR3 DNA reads TGCGCCAGCAGCCAAGAACGGCTGCCCTACGAGCAGTACTTC. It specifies CASSQERLPYEQYF.

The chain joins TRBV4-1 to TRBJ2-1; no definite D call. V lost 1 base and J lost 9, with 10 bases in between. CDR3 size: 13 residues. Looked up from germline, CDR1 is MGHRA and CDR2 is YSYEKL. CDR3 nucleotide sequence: TGCGCCAGCAGCCAAGGCCTGCCCCGTGAGCAGTTCTTC. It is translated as CASSQGLPREQFF.

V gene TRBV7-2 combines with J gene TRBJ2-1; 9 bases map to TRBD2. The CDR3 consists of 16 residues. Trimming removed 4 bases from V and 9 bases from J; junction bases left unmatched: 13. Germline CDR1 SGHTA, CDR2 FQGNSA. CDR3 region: CASSSSGGLAGGEQFF. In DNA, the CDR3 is TGTGCCAGCAGCTCCTCAGGGGGACTAGCCGGTGGTGAGCAGTTCTTC. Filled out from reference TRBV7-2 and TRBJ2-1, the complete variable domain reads GAGVSQSPSNKVTEKGKDVELRCDPISGHTALYWYRQSLGQGLEFLIYFQGNSAPDKSGLPSDRFSAERTGGSVSTLTIQRTQQEDSAVYLCASSSSGGLAGGEQFFGPGTRLTVL.

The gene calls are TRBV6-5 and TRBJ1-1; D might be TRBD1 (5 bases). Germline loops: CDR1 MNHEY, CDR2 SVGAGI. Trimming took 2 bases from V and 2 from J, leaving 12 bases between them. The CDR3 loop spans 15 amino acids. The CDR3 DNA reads TGTGCCAGCAGTTACAACGGGGGAGGTAACACTGAAGCTTTCTTT. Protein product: CASSYNGGGNTEAFF.

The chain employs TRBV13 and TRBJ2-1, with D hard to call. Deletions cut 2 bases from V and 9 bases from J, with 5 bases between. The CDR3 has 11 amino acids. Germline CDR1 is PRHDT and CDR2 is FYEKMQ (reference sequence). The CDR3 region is CASSLSGEQFF. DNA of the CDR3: TGTGCCAGCAGCTTAAGTGGTGAGCAGTTCTTC. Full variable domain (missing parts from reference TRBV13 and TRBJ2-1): AAGVIQSPRHLIKEKRETATLKCYPIPRHDTVYWYQQGPGQDPQFLISFYEKMQSDKGSIPDRFSAQQFSDYHSELNMSSLELGDSALYFCASSLSGEQFFGPGTRLTVL.

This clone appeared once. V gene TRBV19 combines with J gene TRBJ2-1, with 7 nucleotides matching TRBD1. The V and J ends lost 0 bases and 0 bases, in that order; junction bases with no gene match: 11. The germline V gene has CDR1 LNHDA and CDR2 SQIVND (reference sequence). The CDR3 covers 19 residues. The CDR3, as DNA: TGTGCCAGTAGTATAGACCTCTACAGGGGCGTGAGCTCCTACAATGAGCAGTTCTTC. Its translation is CASSIDLYRGVSSYNEQFF.

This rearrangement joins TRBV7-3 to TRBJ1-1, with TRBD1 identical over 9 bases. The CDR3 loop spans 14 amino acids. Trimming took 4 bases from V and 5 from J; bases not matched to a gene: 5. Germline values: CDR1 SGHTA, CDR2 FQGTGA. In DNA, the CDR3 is TGTGCCAGCAGCTCGACAGGGGGTGGAACTGAAGCTTTCTTT. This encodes CASSSTGGGTEAFF. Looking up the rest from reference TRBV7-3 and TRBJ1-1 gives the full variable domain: GAGVSQTPSNKVTEKGKYVELRCDPISGHTALYWYRQSLGQGPEFLIYFQGTGAADDSGLPNDRFFAVRPEGSVSTLKIQRTERGDSAVYLCASSSTGGGTEAFFGQGTRLTVV.

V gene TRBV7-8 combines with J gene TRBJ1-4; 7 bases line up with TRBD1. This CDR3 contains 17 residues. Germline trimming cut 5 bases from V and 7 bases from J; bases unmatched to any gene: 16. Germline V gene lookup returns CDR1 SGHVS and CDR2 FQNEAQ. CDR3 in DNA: TGTGCCAGCAGCACGAATACAGGGGTACGGCGTGGTGAAAAACTGTTTTTT. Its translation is CASSTNTGVRRGEKLFF.

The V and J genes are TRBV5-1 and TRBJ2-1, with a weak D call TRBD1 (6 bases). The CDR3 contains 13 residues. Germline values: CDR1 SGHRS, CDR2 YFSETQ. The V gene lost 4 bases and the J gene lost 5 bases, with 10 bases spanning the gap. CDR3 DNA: TGCGCCAGCAGCGACGGACAGAACAATGAGCAGTTCTTC. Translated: CASSDGQNNEQFF.

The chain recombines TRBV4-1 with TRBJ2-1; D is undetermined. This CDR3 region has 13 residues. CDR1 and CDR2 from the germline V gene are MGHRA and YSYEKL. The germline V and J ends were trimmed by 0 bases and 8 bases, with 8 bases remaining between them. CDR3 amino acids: CASSQDPGYEQFF. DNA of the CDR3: TGCGCCAGCAGCCAAGATCCAGGATATGAGCAGTTCTTC.

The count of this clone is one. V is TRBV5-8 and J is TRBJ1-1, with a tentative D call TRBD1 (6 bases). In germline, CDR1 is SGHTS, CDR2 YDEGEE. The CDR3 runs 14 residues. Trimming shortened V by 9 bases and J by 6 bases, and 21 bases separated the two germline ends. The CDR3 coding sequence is TGTGCCAAAAGATCGGAAACAGGGATATCTGAAGCTTTCTTT. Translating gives CAKRSETGISEAFF.

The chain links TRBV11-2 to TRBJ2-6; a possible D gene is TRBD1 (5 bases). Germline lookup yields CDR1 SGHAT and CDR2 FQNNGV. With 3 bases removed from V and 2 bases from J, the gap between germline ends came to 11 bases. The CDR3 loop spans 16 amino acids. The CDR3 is CASSFLQVTGANVLTF. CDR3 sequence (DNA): TGTGCCAGCAGCTTCCTACAGGTTACTGGGGCCAACGTCCTGACTTTC.

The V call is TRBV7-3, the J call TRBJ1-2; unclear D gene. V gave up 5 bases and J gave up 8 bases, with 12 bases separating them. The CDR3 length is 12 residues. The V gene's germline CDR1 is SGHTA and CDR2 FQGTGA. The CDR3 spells CASSPRWVGYTF. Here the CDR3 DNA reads TGTGCCAGCAGCCCCCGTTGGGTCGGCTACACCTTC.

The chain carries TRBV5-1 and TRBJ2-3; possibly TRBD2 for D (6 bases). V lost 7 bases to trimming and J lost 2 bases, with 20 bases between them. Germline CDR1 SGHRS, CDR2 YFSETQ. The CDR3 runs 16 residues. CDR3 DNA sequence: TGCGCCAGCCAGTCTCCGCGGGACGGCAACACAGATACGCAGTATTTT. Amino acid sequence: CASQSPRDGNTDTQYF.

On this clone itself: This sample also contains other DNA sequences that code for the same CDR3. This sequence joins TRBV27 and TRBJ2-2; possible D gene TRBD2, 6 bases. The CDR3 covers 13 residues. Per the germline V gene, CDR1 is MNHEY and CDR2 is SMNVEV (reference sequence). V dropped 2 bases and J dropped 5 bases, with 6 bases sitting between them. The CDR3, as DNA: TGTGCCAGCAGTTTAGGGGGGACCGGGGAGCTGTTTTTT. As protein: CASSLGGTGELFF.

The CDR3, as DNA: TGTGCCAGCAGCTCCCTATATTGGTCTGAGCCCCAGCATTTT. This codes for CASSSLYWSEPQHF. The chain couples TRBV7-8 to TRBJ1-5; unclear D gene. CDR3 size: 14 residues. The V end was cut by 4 bases, the J end by 8 bases, with 15 bases between. Germline V gene data show CDR1 as SGHVS and CDR2 as FQNEAQ.

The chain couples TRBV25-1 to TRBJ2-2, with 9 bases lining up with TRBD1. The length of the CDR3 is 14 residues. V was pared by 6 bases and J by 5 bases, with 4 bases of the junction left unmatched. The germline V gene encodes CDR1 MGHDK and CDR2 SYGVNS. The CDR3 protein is CASSRDRATGELFF. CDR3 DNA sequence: TGTGCCAGCAGCCGGGACAGGGCAACCGGGGAGCTGTTTTTT.

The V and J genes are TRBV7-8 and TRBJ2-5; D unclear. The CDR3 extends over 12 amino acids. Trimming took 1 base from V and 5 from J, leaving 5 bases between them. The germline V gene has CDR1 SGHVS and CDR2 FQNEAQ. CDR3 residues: CASSLDGETQYF. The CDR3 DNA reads TGTGCCAGCAGCTTAGATGGGGAGACCCAGTACTTC.

The DNA for the CDR3 is TGTGCCAGCAGCGTTGGGACTAGCGGGAGAAATGAGCAGTTCTTC. It yields the protein CASSVGTSGRNEQFF. V is TRBV7-8 and J is TRBJ2-1; TRBD2 matches at 14 bases. CDR1 and CDR2 from the germline V gene are SGHVS and FQNEAQ. The CDR3 has 15 residues. V gave up 5 bases and J gave up 7 bases; unmatched junction bases: 4.

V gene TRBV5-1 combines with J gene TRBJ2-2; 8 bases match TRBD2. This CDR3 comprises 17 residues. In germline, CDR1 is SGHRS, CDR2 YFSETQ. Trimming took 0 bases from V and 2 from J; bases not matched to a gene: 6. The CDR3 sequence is CASSLGTGTRNTGELFF. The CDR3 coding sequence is TGCGCCAGCAGCTTGGGGACCGGGACTAGAAACACCGGGGAGCTGTTTTTT.

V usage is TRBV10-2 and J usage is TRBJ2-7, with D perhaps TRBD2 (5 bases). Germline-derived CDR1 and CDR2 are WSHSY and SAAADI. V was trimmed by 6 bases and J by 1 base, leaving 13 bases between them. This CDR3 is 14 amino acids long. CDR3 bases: TGCGCCAGCAGGGACCCCGGGGTATCCTACGAGCAGTACTTC. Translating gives CASRDPGVSYEQYF.